Presented here are 14 T cell receptor beta chains from one specimen sequenced in a study of blood T cell repertoires in COVID-19. Method: immunoSEQ multiplex PCR; TCRdb's copy keeps in-frame clones and lacks some. The sample contains around 100,000 clones, more than 75% of which appear only once. Sequencing used peripheral blood. Receptors originate from a man in his 60s with active or convalescent COVID-19.

This sequence joins TRBV2 and TRBJ2-5, with a tentative D call TRBD2 (6 bases). Trimming cost V 4 bases and J 4 bases, with 13 bases left between them. The germline CDR1 and CDR2 sequences are SNHLY and FYNNEI. The CDR3 has 14 amino acids. The CDR3 sequence is CASSAGSRTETQYF. The CDR3 DNA reads TGTGCCAGCAGTGCCGGGAGTAGAACAGAGACCCAGTACTTC. Full variable domain (rest looked up from reference TRBV2 and TRBJ2-5): EPEVTQTPSHQVTQMGQEVILRCVPISNHLYFYWYRQILGQKVEFLVSFYNNEISEKSEIFDDQFSVERPDGSNFTLKIRSTKLEDSAMYFCASSAGSRTETQYFGPGTRLLVL.

This chain joins TRBV6-5 and TRBJ2-2, with TRBD2 matching over 8 bases. Germline values: CDR1 MNHEY, CDR2 SVGAGI. Unmatched junction bases numbered 11, after V lost 4 bases and J lost 7 bases. The length of the CDR3 is 16 residues. This CDR3 reads CASSSPSGGPNGELFF. CDR3 bases: TGTGCCAGCAGTTCCCCCTCGGGAGGGCCGAACGGGGAGCTGTTTTTT.

The chain recombines TRBV27 with TRBJ1-2; 7 bases are shared with TRBD1. Per the germline V gene, CDR1 is MNHEY and CDR2 is SMNVEV (reference sequence). Trimming cost V 4 bases and J 2 bases; bases outside gene matches: 1. This CDR3 has 13 residues. The CDR3 protein is CASSWDSNYGYTF. The CDR3 DNA sequence: TGTGCCAGCAGTTGGGACAGCAACTATGGCTACACCTTC.

This CDR3 reads CASSLIQGAEQYF. CDR3 coding DNA: TGTGCCAGCAGCTTAATTCAGGGGGCCGAGCAGTACTTC. The genes are TRBV7-3 and TRBJ2-7; 8 bases map to TRBD1. V shed 1 base and J 6 bases; nucleotides not matched to a gene: 2. The CDR3 extends over 13 amino acids. Germline assignment: CDR1 SGHTA and CDR2 FQGTGA.

The chain links TRBV28 to TRBJ1-1; possible D gene TRBD1, 6 bases. CDR3 length: 13 residues. The germline V and J ends were trimmed by 7 bases and 5 bases, with 14 bases remaining between them. CDR1 and CDR2 (germline): MDHEN, SYDVKM. The CDR3 loop reads CASILQGGTEAFF. The CDR3, as DNA: TGTGCCAGCATCTTACAGGGAGGGACTGAAGCTTTCTTT.

The rearrangement uses TRBV6-1 and TRBJ1-2, with TRBD1 matching over 9 bases. V shed 2 bases, J shed 7 bases, and the junction held 8 bases outside the gene matches. The CDR3 length is 15 residues. Germline-derived CDR1 and CDR2 are MNHNS and SASEGT. CDR3 nucleotide sequence: TGTGCCAGCAGTGAAACCCGGGGACAGGGCTTTGGCTACACCTTC. It yields the protein CASSETRGQGFGYTF.

The table lists this clone with a few counts. This chain connects TRBV10-2 to TRBJ1-2; D not resolved. The V gene's germline CDR1 is WSHSY and CDR2 SAAADI. This CDR3 has 12 amino acids. Trimming pared 4 bases from V and 4 bases from J, leaving 7 bases between. The CDR3 protein is CASSGERYGYTF. The CDR3 DNA sequence: TGCGCCAGCAGTGGGGAGCGCTATGGCTACACCTTC.

V is TRBV7-2 and J is TRBJ2-7; possibly TRBD2 for D (7 bases). V gave up 0 bases and J gave up 4 bases, with 13 bases separating them. The CDR3 spans 15 residues. Germline CDR1 reads SGHTA; CDR2 reads FQGNSA. The CDR3 bases are TGTGCCAGCAGCTTAGCTGGGGGAGGGGGGTACGAGCAGTACGTC. It translates to CASSLAGGGGYEQYV.

This clone has more than one count but fewer than ten. This chain links TRBV4-3 with TRBJ1-5; D remains ambiguous. Germline V gives CDR1 LGHNA, CDR2 YSLEER. V lost 0 bases and J 9 bases, leaving 6 bases between the germline ends. This CDR3 region has 12 residues. The CDR3 DNA follows: TGCGCCAGCAGCCAAGATTTCGGGCCCCAGCATTTT. This sequence encodes CASSQDFGPQHF.

The V call is TRBV19, the J call TRBJ1-5, with D possibly being TRBD1 (6 bases). V was shortened by 6 bases and J by 2 bases, with 14 bases between the two germline ends. CDR1 is LNHDA, CDR2 SQIVND, per germline (reference sequence). The CDR3 is 15 residues long. This CDR3 reads CASSTGQSRNQPQHF. The CDR3, as DNA: TGTGCCAGTAGCACCGGACAGTCCCGCAATCAGCCCCAGCATTTT.

The CDR3 spells CASRRQGSDGYTF. CDR3 sequence (DNA): TGTGCCAGTAGACGACAGGGCTCCGACGGCTACACCTTC. The V gene is TRBV19, the J gene TRBJ1-2; TRBD1 matches at 7 bases. The CDR3 is 13 amino acids. The V gene's germline CDR1 is LNHDA and CDR2 SQIVND (reference sequence). Trimming took 6 bases from V and 8 from J; bases not matched to a gene: 9.

The CDR3: CASSLRTGRNEKLFF. The CDR3 DNA is TGTGCCAGCAGCCTCCGGACAGGGCGTAATGAAAAACTGTTTTTT. V is TRBV3-1 (or the pseudogene TRBV3-2) and J is TRBJ1-4; 8 nucleotides line up with TRBD1. The junction had 5 bases not matched to a gene; V was cut back by 4 bases and J by 4 bases. Germline V lookup: CDR1 LGHDT, CDR2 YNNKEL (reference sequence). This CDR3 comprises 15 residues.

The V and J genes are TRBV6-1 and TRBJ1-2, with 7 nucleotides matching TRBD1. The V gene's germline CDR1 is MNHNS and CDR2 SASEGT. CDR3 length equals 14 residues. J lost 5 bases, V lost 2 bases, and 5 bases had no gene match. The CDR3 bases are TGTGCCAGCAGTGAAACTGCAGGGGGATATGGCTACACCTTC. It yields the protein CASSETAGGYGYTF.

V and J are TRBV2 and TRBJ1-2, with TRBD1 matching 7 bases. The length of the CDR3 is 14 residues. Germline CDR1 is SNHLY and CDR2 is FYNNEI. Trimming removed 6 bases from V and 4 bases from J; junction bases left unmatched: 8. CDR3 region: CASRSTGNSYGYTF. The CDR3 nucleotides read TGTGCCAGCAGGTCGACAGGGAATAGCTATGGCTACACCTTC.